A single sample gave rise to the 22 T cell receptor beta chains below, sequenced in a study of regulatory T cells in long-lasting Graves disease. Time point described: newly diagnosed GD, antithyroid drugs for less than 3 months. Preparation of the TCR library used RNA extracted from PBMCs. Sequencing libraries for TCR beta were prepared with iRepertoire HTBI primers and Arm-PCR of CDR3 regions. A single record per CDR3 protein comes from TCRdb applying MiXCR to the multiplex PCR reads. Here the sample spans about half a million distinct CDR3 sequences, 12% being singletons. This same sample was also taken into another study, of T cells in Graves' hyperthyroidism and ophthalmopathy.

Sequenced here: peripheral blood mononuclear cells (PBMCs), sampled at new diagnosis, from a patient treated with antithyroid drugs. The source is a woman aged 25 to 39 with Graves disease.

This clonotype has just one count. The genes are TRBV9 and TRBJ2-3, with TRBD2 identical over 8 bases. With V trimmed by 6 bases and J by 4 bases, 10 bases remained unmatched. This CDR3 is built from 15 residues. CDR1 is SGDLS and CDR2 is YYNGEE in the germline V gene. CDR3 nucleotide sequence: TGTGCCAGCACCCTTGGGACTAGTATCGCAGATACGCAGTATTTT. Translated, it gives CASTLGTSIADTQYF.

This clonotype has more than one count but fewer than ten. J is TRBJ1-5 and V is TRBV19; D might be TRBD1 (6 bases). V was clipped by 6 bases and J by 3 bases, with 9 bases between them. Looked up from germline, CDR1 is LNHDA and CDR2 is SQIVND (reference sequence). The CDR3 is 13 residues long. The CDR3 is CASSQGINQPQHF. Written as DNA, the CDR3 is TGTGCCAGTAGCCAGGGGATCAATCAGCCCCAGCATTTT.

At least ten counts were recorded for this clonotype. CDR3 loop: CASSGQGYQPQHF. CDR3 nucleotides: TGTGCCAGTTCCGGACAGGGCTATCAGCCCCAGCATTTT. The chain employs TRBV19 and TRBJ1-5; 8 positions match TRBD1. V shed 8 bases, J shed 5 bases, and the junction held 5 bases outside the gene matches. Germline loops: CDR1 LNHDA, CDR2 SQIVND (reference sequence). The CDR3 loop spans 13 amino acids. The variable domain in full, with the rest retrieved from reference TRBV19 and TRBJ1-5, is DGGITQSPKYLFRKEGQNVTLSCEQNLNHDAMYWYRQDPGQGLRLIYYSQIVNDFQKGDIAEGYSVSREKKESFPLTVTSAQKNPTAFYLCASSGQGYQPQHFGDGTRLSIL.

This clonotype came up many times. The rearrangement joins TRBV13 to TRBJ2-1, with a weak D call TRBD2 (5 bases). Germline V lookup: CDR1 PRHDT, CDR2 FYEKMQ (reference sequence). V gave up 0 bases and J gave up 5 bases, with 11 bases separating them. The CDR3 has 15 amino acids. Written as DNA, the CDR3 is TGTGCCAGCAGCTTAGGCGGGATTCTGGACAATGAGCAGTTCTTC. Amino acid sequence: CASSLGGILDNEQFF. Full variable domain (rest looked up from reference TRBV13 and TRBJ2-1): AAGVIQSPRHLIKEKRETATLKCYPIPRHDTVYWYQQGPGQDPQFLISFYEKMQSDKGSIPDRFSAQQFSDYHSELNMSSLELGDSALYFCASSLGGILDNEQFFGPGTRLTVL.

This clonotype was counted many times. DNA for the CDR3: TGTGCCATCTTGGAGGCTCGAAACACTGAAGCTTTCTTT. Amino acids: CAILEARNTEAFF. J is TRBJ1-1 and V is TRBV10-3, with D hard to call. From germline, CDR1 is ENHRY and CDR2 SYGVKD. V was cut by 8 bases and J by 2 bases, with 12 bases left in between. There are 13 residues in the CDR3.

As regards this clonotype: A read error may produce the germline difference seen at one junction end. V and J are TRBV15 and TRBJ1-4; 7 bases are a match to TRBD1. The germline V gene encodes CDR1 LNHNV and CDR2 YYDKDF (reference sequence). This CDR3 comprises 13 residues. The DNA of the CDR3 is TGTGCCACCAGCACTACCAGGGGGGGACCAACGGATTTT. This codes for CATSTTRGGPTDF.

There are a few counts of this clonotype. The chain is built from TRBV12-3 or TRBV12-4 and TRBJ2-5, with D uncertain. The CDR3 is 12 residues long. V lost 6 bases, J lost 4 bases, and 9 bases lay in between. CDR3 loop: CASRKKVETQYF. The CDR3 DNA is TGTGCCAGCAGGAAGAAAGTAGAGACCCAGTACTTC.

The gene calls are TRBV5-1 and TRBJ2-1; D is ambiguous. Deletions cut 0 bases from V and 9 bases from J, with 7 bases between. The germline CDR1 and CDR2 sequences are SGHRS and YFSETQ. This CDR3 is built from 12 residues. In nucleotides, the CDR3 is TGCGCCAGCAGCTTGGTTAGCACTGAGCAGTTCTTC. The encoded protein is CASSLVSTEQFF.

There are many counts of this clonotype. The gene calls are TRBV7-3 and TRBJ2-1, with 12 positions matching TRBD2. The CDR3 has 15 residues. V lost 3 bases and J lost 10; bases outside the gene matches: 7. CDR1 is SGHTA and CDR2 is FQGTGA in the germline V gene. The chain's CDR3 is CASSLTSGSQGEQFF. In DNA form, the CDR3 reads TGTGCCAGCAGCTTGACTAGCGGGAGTCAAGGGGAGCAGTTCTTC.

V is TRBV20-1 and J is TRBJ1-1; unclear D gene. The V gene lost 3 bases and the J gene lost 4 bases, with 21 bases spanning the gap. The CDR3 spans 16 residues. Germline values: CDR1 DFQATT, CDR2 SNEGSKA (reference sequence). The CDR3 region has the DNA TGCAGTGCTAGTCCCACTGCGGGCGCCGGGATCACTGAAGCTTTCTTT. Its protein product is CSASPTAGAGITEAFF.

There are many counts of this clonotype. This sequence joins TRBV2 and TRBJ2-1; D uncertain. V lost 0 bases to trimming and J lost 15 bases, with 3 bases between them. This CDR3 comprises 9 residues. Per the germline V gene, CDR1 is SNHLY and CDR2 is FYNNEI. The CDR3 loop is CASSEAPFF. For the CDR3, the DNA is TGTGCCAGCAGTGAAGCGCCGTTCTTC.

This clonotype appeared many times. This chain connects TRBV7-2 to TRBJ2-2, with 7 positions matching TRBD1. The CDR3 is 16 amino acids. The trim removed 3 bases at V and 4 bases at J, leaving 8 bases unmatched. From germline, CDR1 is SGHTA and CDR2 FQGNSA. The chain's CDR3 is CASSFRQGGGTGELFF. The CDR3 nucleotides read TGTGCCAGCAGCTTTCGACAGGGTGGGGGCACCGGGGAGCTGTTTTTT.

This clonotype was seen repeatedly, ten times or more. The chain combines TRBV11-3 with TRBJ2-3; TRBD2 aligns across 9 bases. Germline V gene sequence: CDR1 SGHNT, CDR2 YENEEA. Germline trimming cut 5 bases from V and 2 bases from J; bases unmatched to any gene: 5. The CDR3 is 15 residues long. This chain's CDR3 is CASSQAGGYTDTQYF. CDR3 DNA sequence: TGTGCCAGCAGCCAAGCGGGAGGTTACACAGATACGCAGTATTTT.

V usage is TRBV30 and J usage is TRBJ2-2; maybe TRBD1 (6 bases). Trimming removed 4 bases at V and 5 bases at J, with 11 bases between. The CDR3 runs to 13 residues. From germline, CDR1 is GTSNPN and CDR2 SVGIG (reference sequence). CDR3 residues: CAWTPQGTGELFF. CDR3 in DNA: TGTGCCTGGACACCCCAGGGGACCGGGGAGCTGTTTTTT.

Ten or more counts support this clonotype. The rearrangement joins TRBV7-8 to TRBJ2-3, with 10 bases aligning to TRBD1. TRBJ2-7 explains the end of the DNA better; the J call may be wrong. The germline gives CDR1 SGHVS, CDR2 FQNEAQ. The CDR3 has 13 amino acids. The CDR3 region has the DNA TGTGCCAGCGGGGGACAGGGGCCTTACGAGCAGTACTTC. Amino acid sequence: CASGGQGPYEQYF.

As DNA, the CDR3 is TGTGCCAGCAGTGATCGGCTAGCGGGAACCTACAATGAGCAGTTCTTC. It codes for CASSDRLAGTYNEQFF. J is TRBJ2-1 and V is TRBV2; 9 nucleotides line up with TRBD2. The junction had 5 bases not matched to a gene; V was cut back by 3 bases and J by 2 bases. CDR3 length: 16 residues. Germline V CDR1 and CDR2: SNHLY, FYNNEI.

This clonotype has more than one count but fewer than ten. This may stem from a read error, because a much larger clone lies one nucleotide away. The J gene is TRBJ2-1, the V gene TRBV5-1; 10 bases match TRBD2. The CDR3 is 15 amino acids. V gave up 4 bases and J gave up 6 bases; unmatched junction bases: 7. Germline V gene sequence: CDR1 SGHRS, CDR2 YFSETQ. The CDR3 here is CASSTLAGVVNEQFF. CDR3 DNA: TGCGCCAGCAGCACTCTAGCGGGAGTGGTCAATGAGCAGTTCTTC.

This clonotype has a count of ten or more. The V and J genes are TRBV19 and TRBJ1-5, with 9 bases lining up with TRBD1. The V gene end was trimmed by 6 bases and the J gene end by 1 base; junction bases not matched to a gene: 10. The CDR3 sequence is 17 residues long. CDR1 is LNHDA and CDR2 is SQIVND in the germline V gene (reference sequence). The CDR3 protein is CASRSTGGRISNQPQHF. CDR3 DNA sequence: TGTGCCAGTAGATCTACAGGGGGCCGTATAAGCAATCAGCCCCAGCATTTT.

V gene TRBV11-2 combines with J gene TRBJ1-2; TRBD1 matches 8 bases. CDR1 is SGHAT, CDR2 FQNNGV, per germline. This CDR3 spans 13 amino acids. With V trimmed by 5 bases and J by 8 bases, 7 bases remained unmatched. CDR3 loop: CASSTLDRDGYTF. Written as DNA, the CDR3 is TGTGCCAGCAGCACGTTGGACAGGGACGGCTACACCTTC.

J is TRBJ2-7 and V is TRBV20-1; 7 bases match TRBD1. The CDR3 has 13 amino acids. The V and J ends lost 2 bases and 5 bases, in that order; junction bases with no gene match: 6. Germline assignment: CDR1 DFQATT and CDR2 SNEGSKA (reference sequence). The CDR3 region is CSARRQGRDEQYF. The CDR3 coding sequence is TGCAGTGCTAGAAGACAGGGTAGGGACGAGCAGTACTTC.

This clonotype was recorded many times. The chain joins TRBV10-3 to TRBJ2-7; maybe TRBD1 (5 bases). Looked up from germline, CDR1 is ENHRY and CDR2 is SYGVKD. The CDR3 is made up of 14 amino acids. V was shortened by 5 bases and J by 6 bases, with 17 bases between the two germline ends. CDR3 loop: CAISPGPLDSEQYF. In nucleotides, the CDR3 is TGTGCCATCAGTCCGGGCCCCCTTGACAGCGAGCAGTACTTC.

This clonotype was observed many times. This chain connects TRBV29-1 to TRBJ2-1; TRBD2 might be the D (6 bases). Germline-derived CDR1 and CDR2 are SQVTM and ANQGSEA. The CDR3 extends over 12 amino acids. V gave up 4 bases and J gave up 9 bases, with 13 bases separating them. The CDR3 loop reads CSVGTGSSEQFF. CDR3 in DNA: TGCAGCGTTGGGACCGGGAGCTCTGAGCAGTTCTTC.